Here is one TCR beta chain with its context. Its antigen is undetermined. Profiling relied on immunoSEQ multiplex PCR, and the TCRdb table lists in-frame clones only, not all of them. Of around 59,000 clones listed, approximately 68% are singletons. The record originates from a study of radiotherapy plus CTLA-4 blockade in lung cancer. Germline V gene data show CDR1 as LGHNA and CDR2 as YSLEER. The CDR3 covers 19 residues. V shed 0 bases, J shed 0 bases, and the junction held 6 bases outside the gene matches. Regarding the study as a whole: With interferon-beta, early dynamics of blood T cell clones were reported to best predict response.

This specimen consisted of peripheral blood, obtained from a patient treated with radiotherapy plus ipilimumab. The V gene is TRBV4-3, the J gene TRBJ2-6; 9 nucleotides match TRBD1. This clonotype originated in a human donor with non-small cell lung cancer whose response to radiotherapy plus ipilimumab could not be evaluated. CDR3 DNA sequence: TGCGCCAGCAGCCAAGATCGGGGGACAGGGTCCTCTGGGGCCAACGTCCTGACTTTC. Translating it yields CASSQDRGTGSSGANVLTF.